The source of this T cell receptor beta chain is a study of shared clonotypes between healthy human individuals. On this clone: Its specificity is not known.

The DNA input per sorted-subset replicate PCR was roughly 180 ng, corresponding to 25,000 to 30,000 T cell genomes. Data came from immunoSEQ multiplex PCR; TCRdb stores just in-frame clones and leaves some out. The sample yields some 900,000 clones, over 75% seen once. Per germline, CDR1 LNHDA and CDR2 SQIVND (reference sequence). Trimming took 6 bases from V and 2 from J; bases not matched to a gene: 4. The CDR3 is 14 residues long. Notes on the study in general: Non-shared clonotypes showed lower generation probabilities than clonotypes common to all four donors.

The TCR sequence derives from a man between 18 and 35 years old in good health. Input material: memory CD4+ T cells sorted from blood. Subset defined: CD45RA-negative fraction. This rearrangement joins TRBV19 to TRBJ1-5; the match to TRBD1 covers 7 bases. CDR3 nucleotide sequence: TGTGCCAGTAGCTCCGGGACAGGCAATCAGCCCCAGCATTTT. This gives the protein CASSSGTGNQPQHF.